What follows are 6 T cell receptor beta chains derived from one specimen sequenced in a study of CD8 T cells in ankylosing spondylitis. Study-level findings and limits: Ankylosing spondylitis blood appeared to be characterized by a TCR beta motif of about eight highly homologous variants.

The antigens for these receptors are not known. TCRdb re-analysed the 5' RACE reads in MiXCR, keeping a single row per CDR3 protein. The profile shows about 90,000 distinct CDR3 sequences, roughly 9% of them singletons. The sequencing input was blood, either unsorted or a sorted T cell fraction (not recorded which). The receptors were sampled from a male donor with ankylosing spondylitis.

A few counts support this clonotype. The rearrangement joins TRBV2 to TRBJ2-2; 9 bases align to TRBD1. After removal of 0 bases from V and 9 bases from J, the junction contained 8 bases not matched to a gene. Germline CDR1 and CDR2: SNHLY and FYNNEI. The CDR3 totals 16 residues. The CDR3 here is CASSEAGTGRTRELFF. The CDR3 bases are TGTGCCAGCAGTGAAGCGGGGACAGGGCGGACGAGGGAGCTGTTTTTT.

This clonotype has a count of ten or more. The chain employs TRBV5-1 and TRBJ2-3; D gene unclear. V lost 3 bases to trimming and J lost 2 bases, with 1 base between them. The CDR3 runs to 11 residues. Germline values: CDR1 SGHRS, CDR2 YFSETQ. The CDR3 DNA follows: TGCGCCAGCAGCTCCACAGATACGCAGTATTTT. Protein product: CASSSTDTQYF. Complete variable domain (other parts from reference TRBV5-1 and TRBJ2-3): KAGVTQTPRYLIKTRGQQVTLSCSPISGHRSVSWYQQTPGQGLQFLFEYFSETQRNKGNFPGRFSGRQFSNSRSEMNVSTLELGDSALYLCASSSTDTQYFGPGTRLTVL.

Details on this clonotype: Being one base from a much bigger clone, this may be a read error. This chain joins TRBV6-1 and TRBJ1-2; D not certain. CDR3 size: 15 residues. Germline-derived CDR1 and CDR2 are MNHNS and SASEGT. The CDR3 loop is CACSVDQSIVYGYTF. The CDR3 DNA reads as TGTGCCTGCAGTGTGGACCAATCTATCGTCTATGGCTACACCTTC.

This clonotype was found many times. The chain's CDR3 is CATSDKYSNQPQHF. The CDR3 DNA follows: TGTGCCACCAGTGACAAATATAGCAATCAGCCCCAGCATTTT. V usage is TRBV24-1 and J usage is TRBJ1-5; D call uncertain. This CDR3 has 14 amino acids. Deletions cut 4 bases from V and 0 bases from J, with 6 bases between. Germline CDR1 is KGHDR and CDR2 is SFDVKD.

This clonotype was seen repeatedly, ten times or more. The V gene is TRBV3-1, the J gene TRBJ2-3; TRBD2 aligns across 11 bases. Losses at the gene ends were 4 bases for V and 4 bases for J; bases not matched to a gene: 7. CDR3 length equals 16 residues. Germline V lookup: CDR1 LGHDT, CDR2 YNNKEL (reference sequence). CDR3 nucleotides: TGTGCCAGCAGCCCCCTGGGACTAGCGGTTGCAGATACGCAGTATTTT. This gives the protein CASSPLGLAVADTQYF.

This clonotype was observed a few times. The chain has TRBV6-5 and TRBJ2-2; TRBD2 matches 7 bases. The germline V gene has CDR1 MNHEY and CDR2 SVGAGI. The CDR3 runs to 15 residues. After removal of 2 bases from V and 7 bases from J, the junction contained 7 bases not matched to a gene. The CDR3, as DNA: TGTGCCAGCAGTTACGGGGCGGGAGTATACGGGGAGCTGTTTTTT. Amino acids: CASSYGAGVYGELFF.